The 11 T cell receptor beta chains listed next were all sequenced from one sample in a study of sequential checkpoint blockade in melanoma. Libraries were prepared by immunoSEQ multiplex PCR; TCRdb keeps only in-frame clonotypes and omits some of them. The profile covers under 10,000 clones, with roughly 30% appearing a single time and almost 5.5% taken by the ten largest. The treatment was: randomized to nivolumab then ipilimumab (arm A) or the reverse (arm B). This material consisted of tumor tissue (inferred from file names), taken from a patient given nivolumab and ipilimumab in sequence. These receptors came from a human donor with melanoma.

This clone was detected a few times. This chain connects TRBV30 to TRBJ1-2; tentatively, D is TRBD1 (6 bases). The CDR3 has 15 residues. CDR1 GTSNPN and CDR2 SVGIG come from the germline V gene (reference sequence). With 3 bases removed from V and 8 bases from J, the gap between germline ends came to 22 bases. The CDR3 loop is CAWSANFGAGGGYTF. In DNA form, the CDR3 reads TGTGCCTGGAGCGCCAATTTCGGGGCTGGGGGCGGCTACACCTTC.

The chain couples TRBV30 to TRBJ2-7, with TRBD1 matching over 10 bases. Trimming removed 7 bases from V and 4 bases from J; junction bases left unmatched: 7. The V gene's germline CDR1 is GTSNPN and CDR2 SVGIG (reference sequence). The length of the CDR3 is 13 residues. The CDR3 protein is CASRQGAGYEQYF. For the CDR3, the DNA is TGTGCCTCAAGACAGGGGGCAGGGTACGAGCAGTACTTC. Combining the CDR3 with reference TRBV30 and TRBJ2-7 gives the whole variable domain SQTIHQWPATLVQPVGSPLSLECTVEGTSNPNLYWYRQAAGRGLQLLFYSVGIGQISSEVPQNLSASRPQDRQFILSSKKLLLSDSGFYLCASRQGAGYEQYFGPGTRLTVT.

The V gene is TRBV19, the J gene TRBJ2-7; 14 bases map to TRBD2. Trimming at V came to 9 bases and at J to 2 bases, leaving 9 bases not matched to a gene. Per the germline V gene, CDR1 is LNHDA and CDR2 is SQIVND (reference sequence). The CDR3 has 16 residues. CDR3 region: CASSGTSGGRAYEQYF. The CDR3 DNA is TGTGCCAGCTCCGGGACTAGCGGGGGCCGTGCCTACGAGCAGTACTTC.

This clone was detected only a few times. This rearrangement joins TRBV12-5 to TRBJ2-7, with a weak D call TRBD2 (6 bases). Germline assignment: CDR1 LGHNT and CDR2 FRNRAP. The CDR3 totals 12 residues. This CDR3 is CASAGYLYEQYF. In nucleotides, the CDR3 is TGTGCCTCGGCGGGATATCTGTACGAGCAGTACTTC.

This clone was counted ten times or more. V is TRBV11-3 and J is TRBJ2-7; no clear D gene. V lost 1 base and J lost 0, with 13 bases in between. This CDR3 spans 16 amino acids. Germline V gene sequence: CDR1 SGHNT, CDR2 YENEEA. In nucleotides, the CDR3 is TGTGCCAGCAGCTTAGGGCAGCCTCCACACTCCTACGAGCAGTACTTC. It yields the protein CASSLGQPPHSYEQYF.

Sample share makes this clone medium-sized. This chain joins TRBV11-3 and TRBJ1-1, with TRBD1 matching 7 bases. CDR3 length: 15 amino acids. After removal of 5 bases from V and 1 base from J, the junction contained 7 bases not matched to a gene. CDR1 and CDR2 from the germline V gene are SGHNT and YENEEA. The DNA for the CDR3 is TGTGCCAGCAGCAGAGACAGGGAGAAGAACACTGAAGCTTTCTTT. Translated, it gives CASSRDREKNTEAFF.

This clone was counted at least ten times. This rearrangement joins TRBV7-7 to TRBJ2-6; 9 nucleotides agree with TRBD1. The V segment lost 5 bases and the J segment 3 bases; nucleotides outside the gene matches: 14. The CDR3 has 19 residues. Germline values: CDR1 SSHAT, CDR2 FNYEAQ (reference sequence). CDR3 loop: CASSGPGQGVPIGANVLTF. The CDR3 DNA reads TGTGCCAGCAGCGGCCCGGGACAGGGTGTTCCAATTGGGGCCAACGTCCTGACTTTC.

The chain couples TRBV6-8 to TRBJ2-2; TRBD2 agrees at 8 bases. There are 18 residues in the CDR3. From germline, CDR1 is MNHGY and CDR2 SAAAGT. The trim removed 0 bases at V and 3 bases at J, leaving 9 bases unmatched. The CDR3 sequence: CASSYSGQRGPYTGELFF. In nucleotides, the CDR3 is TGTGCCAGCAGTTACTCGGGGCAGCGGGGGCCCTACACCGGGGAGCTGTTTTTT.

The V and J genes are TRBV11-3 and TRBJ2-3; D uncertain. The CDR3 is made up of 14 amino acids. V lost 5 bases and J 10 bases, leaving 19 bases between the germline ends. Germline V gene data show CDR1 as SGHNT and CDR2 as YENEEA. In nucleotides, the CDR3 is TGTGCCAGCAGCCCCGGACCAGGCGTATTCGCGCAGTATTTT. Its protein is CASSPGPGVFAQYF.

The CDR3 DNA follows: TGTGCCAGCAGTTACTCACAACCGGGACAGGGGGGTTCACCCCTCCACTTT. As protein: CASSYSQPGQGGSPLHF. The rearrangement uses TRBV6-8 and TRBJ1-6; TRBD1 agrees at 11 bases. The CDR3 runs 17 residues. V lost 0 bases and J lost 9; bases outside the gene matches: 7. CDR1 is MNHGY and CDR2 is SAAAGT in the germline V gene.

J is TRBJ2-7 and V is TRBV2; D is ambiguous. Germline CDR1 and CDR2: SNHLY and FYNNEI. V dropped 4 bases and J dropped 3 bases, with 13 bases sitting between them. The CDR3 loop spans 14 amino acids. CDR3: CASSVLSAVYEQYF. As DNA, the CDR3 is TGTGCCAGCAGTGTACTCTCTGCCGTCTACGAGCAGTACTTC.